This T cell receptor (beta chain) was found in a study of T cell responses to AZD1222 COVID-19 vaccine. Study-level background: Timing groups of about 4 and about 12 weeks for second doses were pooled.

About this clone itself: Its matching antigen is unknown.

Germline V gene lookup returns CDR1 SGHRS and CDR2 YFSETQ. V gave up 2 bases and J gave up 1 base, with 13 bases separating them. The CDR3 has 16 residues. General study points: Elevations in Spike-specific TCR breadth and depth followed administration of two AZD1222 doses.

Generated by immunoSEQ multiplex PCR, the TCRdb table keeps only in-frame clones and is missing some. The sample includes about 87,000 clones, roughly 90% of them seen just once. The TCR sequence derives from an adult in good health. The chain joins TRBV5-1 to TRBJ1-5; D is possibly TRBD1 (6 bases). Sequences were derived from peripheral blood, sampled on day 0 of AZD1222 vaccination. In nucleotides, the CDR3 is TGCGCCAGCAGCTTAACAGGGTCGGGGAGCAATCAGCCCCAGCATTTT. This gives the protein CASSLTGSGSNQPQHF.